Below are 9 T cell receptor beta chains sequenced from a single sample in a study of PD-L1 blockade in urothelial cancer. The time point here: pretreatment peripheral blood. Measured with immunoSEQ multiplex PCR; TCRdb has only the in-frame clones, and not every one. The table records 70,000 to 80,000 clones, over 80% of them present only once. The sequences come from PBMCs, collected around atezolizumab (anti-PD-L1) treatment. The origin of the receptors is a man aged 35 to 55 with urothelial cancer.

The CDR3 protein is CASSLNSYEQYF. The CDR3 DNA reads TGTGCCAGCAGCTTGAACAGCTACGAGCAGTACTTC. The chain combines TRBV5-6 with TRBJ2-7; D gene unclear. V lost 1 base and J 3 bases, leaving 5 bases between the germline ends. The length of the CDR3 is 12 residues. Germline lookup yields CDR1 SGHDT and CDR2 YYEEEE.

This clone has a single count. This chain joins TRBV5-8 and TRBJ2-5; D not resolved. The CDR3 length is 13 residues. Between the trimmed V and J ends, which lost 0 bases and 5 bases, there was a span of 8 bases. CDR1 SGHTS and CDR2 YDEGEE come from the germline V gene. The DNA for the CDR3 is TGTGCCAGCAGCTTGGTGAGCTGGGAGACCCAGTACTTC. Its translation: CASSLVSWETQYF.

This clone appeared once. The CDR3 region is CASSPRGSGGRGNEQFF. CDR3 DNA sequence: TGTGCCAGCAGCCCAAGGGGGTCGGGCGGGAGGGGGAATGAGCAGTTCTTC. V and J are TRBV7-3 and TRBJ2-1; the match to TRBD2 covers 9 bases. CDR3 length: 17 amino acids. Germline CDR1 SGHTA, CDR2 FQGTGA. The V gene end was trimmed by 5 bases and the J gene end by 7 bases; junction bases not matched to a gene: 15. Full variable domain (missing parts from reference TRBV7-3 and TRBJ2-1): GAGVSQTPSNKVTEKGKYVELRCDPISGHTALYWYRQSLGQGPEFLIYFQGTGAADDSGLPNDRFFAVRPEGSVSTLKIQRTERGDSAVYLCASSPRGSGGRGNEQFFGPGTRLTVL.

The chain joins TRBV11-2 to TRBJ2-1, with 12 bases aligning to TRBD1. Unmatched junction bases numbered 13, after V lost 7 bases and J lost 12 bases. The CDR3 loop spans 15 amino acids. CDR1 is SGHAT and CDR2 is FQNNGV in the germline V gene. The CDR3 region has the DNA TGTGCCAGCAACCCGGGGACAGGGGGCCCGATGAGGCAGTTCTTC. Its protein is CASNPGTGGPMRQFF.

The chain recombines TRBV6-1 with TRBJ2-7; 7 nucleotides line up with TRBD2. CDR3 size: 15 residues. Looked up from germline, CDR1 is MNHNS and CDR2 is SASEGT. The J segment lost 5 bases and the V segment lost 5 bases, leaving 12 bases of the junction unmatched. The CDR3 reads CASSTPGGSWDEQYF. DNA of the CDR3: TGTGCCAGCAGTACCCCCGGGGGGAGCTGGGACGAGCAGTACTTC.

The chain joins TRBV5-1 to TRBJ2-3; tentatively, D is TRBD1 (6 bases). The V and J ends lost 5 bases and 2 bases respectively, with 15 bases between them. Germline V lookup: CDR1 SGHRS, CDR2 YFSETQ. The CDR3 contains 15 residues. The DNA of the CDR3 is TGCGCCAGCAGTCCCGGACAGCCCCTCACAGATACGCAGTATTTT. Its protein product is CASSPGQPLTDTQYF.

This chain links TRBV19 with TRBJ1-2; weak D call: TRBD1 (6 bases). The CDR3 covers 12 residues. Deletions cut 6 bases from V and 4 bases from J, with 9 bases between. CDR1 is LNHDA and CDR2 is SQIVND in the germline V gene (reference sequence). The CDR3 protein is CASSRDTYGYTF. In nucleotides, the CDR3 is TGTGCCAGTAGCCGGGACACCTATGGCTACACCTTC.

This chain uses TRBV27 with TRBJ2-3; 11 bases line up with TRBD2. The germline gives CDR1 MNHEY, CDR2 SMNVEV (reference sequence). V trimming: 6 bases; J trimming: 5 bases; junction bases outside the gene matches: 1. The CDR3 is 13 residues long. CDR3 amino acids: CASRTSGVDTQYF. The CDR3 nucleotides read TGTGCCAGCAGGACTAGCGGGGTAGATACGCAGTATTTT.

This clone is a singleton in its sample. The chain links TRBV30 to TRBJ1-5; possibly TRBD1 for D (5 bases). Germline-derived CDR1 and CDR2 are GTSNPN and SVGIG (reference sequence). The CDR3 runs 13 residues. Trimming stripped 5 bases from V and 1 base from J, with 9 bases between. Here the CDR3 reads CAWDQGSNQPQHF. The CDR3 DNA is TGTGCCTGGGATCAGGGAAGCAATCAGCCCCAGCATTTT.